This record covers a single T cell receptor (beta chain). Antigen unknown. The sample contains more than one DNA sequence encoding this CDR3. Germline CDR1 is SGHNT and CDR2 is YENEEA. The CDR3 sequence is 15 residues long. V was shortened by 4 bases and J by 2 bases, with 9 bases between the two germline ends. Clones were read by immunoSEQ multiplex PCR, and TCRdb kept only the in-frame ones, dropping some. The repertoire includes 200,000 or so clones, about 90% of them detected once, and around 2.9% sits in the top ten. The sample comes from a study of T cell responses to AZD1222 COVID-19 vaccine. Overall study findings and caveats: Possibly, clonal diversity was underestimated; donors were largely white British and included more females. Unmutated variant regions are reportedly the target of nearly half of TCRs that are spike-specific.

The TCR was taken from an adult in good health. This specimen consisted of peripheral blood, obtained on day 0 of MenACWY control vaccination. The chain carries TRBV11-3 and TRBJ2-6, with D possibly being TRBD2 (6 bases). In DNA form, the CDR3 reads TGTGCCAGCAGCTCAGGAGGGGCTGGGGCCAACGTCCTGACTTTC. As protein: CASSSGGAGANVLTF.